This TCR beta chain is drawn from a study of CD8+ T cells in alopecia areata. Whole-study findings and limits: Alopecia totalis/universalis scalp especially showed more expanded CD8+ clones than normal scalp.

Trimming removed 3 bases at V and 5 bases at J, with 10 bases between. Germline values: CDR1 SGHVS, CDR2 FQNEAQ. The CDR3 is made up of 13 amino acids. As to this clone: What it recognizes is unknown.

After isolation, RNA underwent reverse transcription to generate cDNA as the sequencing template. Sequencing was performed with immunoSEQ multiplex PCR; in TCRdb, only in-frame clones are kept and a portion is missing. The sample contains around 150,000 clones, 45% to 60% of which appear only once. The researchers isolated CD4+ and CD8+ T cells from PBMCs by sorting. The chain recombines TRBV7-8 with TRBJ2-5, with a tentative D call TRBD1 (5 bases). Input material: CD4+ T cells sorted from blood. This TCR was sampled from a human donor in good health. In DNA form, the CDR3 reads TGTGCCAGCAGCTTGGGGCTAGTCGAGACCCAGTACTTC. This encodes CASSLGLVETQYF.